The 3 T cell receptor beta chains in this list originate from one sample, sequenced in a study of blood T cell repertoires in COVID-19. This table comes from immunoSEQ multiplex PCR, and its TCRdb copy is limited to in-frame clones, with some not included. The data show about 180,000 clones, with just over 85% seen just once and under 9.5% held by the top ten. Sequenced: peripheral blood. The receptors were sampled from a man aged 50-59 years with active or convalescent COVID-19.

This chain links TRBV7-2 with TRBJ2-3; 12 positions match TRBD1. From germline, CDR1 is SGHTA and CDR2 FQGNSA. Trimming at V came to 2 bases and at J to 3 bases, leaving 9 bases not matched to a gene. CDR3 size: 18 residues. The CDR3 nucleotides are TGTGCCAGCAGCTTACGTCCGGGACAGGGGGCGGGGACAGATACGCAGTATTTT. It is translated as CASSLRPGQGAGTDTQYF.

The chain is built from TRBV6-6 and TRBJ1-5; D not resolved. Trimming cost V 3 bases and J 2 bases, with 8 bases left between them. Germline V gene lookup returns CDR1 MNHNY and CDR2 SVGAGI (reference sequence). This CDR3 has 14 amino acids. In nucleotides, the CDR3 is TGTGCCAGCAGTTATCAAGAGGGCAATCAGCCCCAGCATTTT. The encoded protein is CASSYQEGNQPQHF.

This chain joins TRBV7-9 and TRBJ2-5; weak D call: TRBD2 (7 bases). Germline V lookup: CDR1 SEHNR, CDR2 FQNEAQ (reference sequence). The V end was cut by 4 bases, the J end by 2 bases, with 14 bases between. This CDR3 region has 15 residues. This CDR3 reads CASSSLGGHQETQYF. The CDR3 nucleotides read TGTGCCAGCAGCTCGCTGGGGGGGCATCAAGAGACCCAGTACTTC.